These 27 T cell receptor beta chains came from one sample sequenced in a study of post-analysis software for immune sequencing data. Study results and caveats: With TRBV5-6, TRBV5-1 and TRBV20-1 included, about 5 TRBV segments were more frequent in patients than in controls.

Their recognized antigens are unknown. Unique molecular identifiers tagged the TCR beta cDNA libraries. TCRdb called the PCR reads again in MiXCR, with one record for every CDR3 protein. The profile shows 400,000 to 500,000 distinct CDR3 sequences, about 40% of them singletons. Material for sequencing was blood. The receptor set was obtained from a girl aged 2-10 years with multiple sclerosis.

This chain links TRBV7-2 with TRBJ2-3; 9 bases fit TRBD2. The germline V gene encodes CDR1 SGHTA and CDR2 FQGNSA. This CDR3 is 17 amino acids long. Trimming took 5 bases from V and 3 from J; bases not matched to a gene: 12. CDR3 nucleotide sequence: TGTGCCAGCAGCCTATACTGGACTAGCGACGTAACAGATACGCAGTATTTT. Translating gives CASSLYWTSDVTDTQYF.

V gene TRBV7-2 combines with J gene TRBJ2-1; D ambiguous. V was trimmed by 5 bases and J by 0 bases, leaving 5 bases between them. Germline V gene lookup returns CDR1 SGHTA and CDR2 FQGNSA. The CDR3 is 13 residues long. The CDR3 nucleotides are TGTGCCAGCAGCCCCCCCTCCTACAATGAGCAGTTCTTC. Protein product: CASSPPSYNEQFF.

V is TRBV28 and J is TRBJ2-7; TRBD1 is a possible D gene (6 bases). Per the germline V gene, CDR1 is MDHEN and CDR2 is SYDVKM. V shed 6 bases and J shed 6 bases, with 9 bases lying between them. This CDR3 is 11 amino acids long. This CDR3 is CASRRQVEQYF. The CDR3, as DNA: TGTGCCAGCAGGCGACAGGTCGAGCAGTACTTC.

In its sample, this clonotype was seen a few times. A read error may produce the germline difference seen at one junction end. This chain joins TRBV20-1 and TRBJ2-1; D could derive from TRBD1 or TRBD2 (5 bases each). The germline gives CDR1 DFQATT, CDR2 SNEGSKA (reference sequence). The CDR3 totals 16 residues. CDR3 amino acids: CSAGEQAATRRNEQFF. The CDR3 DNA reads TGCAGTGCTGGAGAACAGGCGGCGACGCGGAGGAATGAGCAGTTCTTC.

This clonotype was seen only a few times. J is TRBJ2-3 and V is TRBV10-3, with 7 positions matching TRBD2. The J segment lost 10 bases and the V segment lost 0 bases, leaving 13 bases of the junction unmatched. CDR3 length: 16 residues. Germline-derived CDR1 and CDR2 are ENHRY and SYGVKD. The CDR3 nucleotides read TGTGCCATCAGTGAGTCGAGTGGGACTATTTGTCGTGCGCAGTATTTT. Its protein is CAISESSGTICRAQYF.

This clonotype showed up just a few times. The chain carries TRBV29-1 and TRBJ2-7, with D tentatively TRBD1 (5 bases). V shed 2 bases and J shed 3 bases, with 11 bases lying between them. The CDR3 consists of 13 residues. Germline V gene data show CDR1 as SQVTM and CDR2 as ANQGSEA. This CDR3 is CSVELDRSYEQYF. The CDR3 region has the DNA TGCAGCGTTGAACTCGACAGAAGCTACGAGCAGTACTTC.

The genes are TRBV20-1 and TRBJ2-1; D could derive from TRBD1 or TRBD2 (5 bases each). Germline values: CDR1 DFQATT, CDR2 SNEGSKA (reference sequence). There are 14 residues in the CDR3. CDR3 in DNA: TGCAGCTTGCAACAAGTTGAGGGGTACAATGAGCAGTTCTTC. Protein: CSLQQVEGYNEQFF.

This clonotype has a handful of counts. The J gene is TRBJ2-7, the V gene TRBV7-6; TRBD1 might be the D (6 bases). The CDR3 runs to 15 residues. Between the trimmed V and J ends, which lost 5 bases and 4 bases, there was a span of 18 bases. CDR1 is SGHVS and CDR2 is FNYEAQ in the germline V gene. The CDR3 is CASSLDTGQPYEQYF. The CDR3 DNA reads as TGTGCCAGCAGCCTAGACACGGGACAACCTTACGAGCAGTACTTC.

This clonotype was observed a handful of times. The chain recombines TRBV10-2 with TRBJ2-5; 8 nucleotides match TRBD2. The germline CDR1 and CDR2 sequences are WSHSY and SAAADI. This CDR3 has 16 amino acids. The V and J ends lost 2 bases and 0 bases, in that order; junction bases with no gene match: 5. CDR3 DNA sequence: TGCGCCAGCAGTGAGCATAGCGGGGTGTACCAAGAGACCCAGTACTTC. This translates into CASSEHSGVYQETQYF.

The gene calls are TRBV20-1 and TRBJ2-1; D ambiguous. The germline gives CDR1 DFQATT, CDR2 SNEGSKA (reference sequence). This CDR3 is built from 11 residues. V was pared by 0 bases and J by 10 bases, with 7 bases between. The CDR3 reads CSARDQHEQFF. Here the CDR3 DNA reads TGCAGTGCTAGAGATCAACACGAGCAGTTCTTC.

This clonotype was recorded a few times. The CDR3 nucleotides read TGTGCCAGCAGTCTTAGGACTAGCGGGGGGTACTACAATGAGCAGTTCTTC. Translation gives CASSLRTSGGYYNEQFF. The chain uses TRBV27 and TRBJ2-1, with 14 nucleotides matching TRBD2. Trimming took 5 bases from V and 3 from J; bases not matched to a gene: 6. Looked up from germline, CDR1 is MNHEY and CDR2 is SMNVEV (reference sequence). This CDR3 spans 17 amino acids.

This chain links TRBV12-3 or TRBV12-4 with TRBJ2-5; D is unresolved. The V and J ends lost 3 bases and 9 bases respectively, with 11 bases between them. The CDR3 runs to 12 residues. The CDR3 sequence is CASSFAESAQYF. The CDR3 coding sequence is TGTGCCAGCAGTTTTGCGGAGTCGGCCCAGTACTTC.

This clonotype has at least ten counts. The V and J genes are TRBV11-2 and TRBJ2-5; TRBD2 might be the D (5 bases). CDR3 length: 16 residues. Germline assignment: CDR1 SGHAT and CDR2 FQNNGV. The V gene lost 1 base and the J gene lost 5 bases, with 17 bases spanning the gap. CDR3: CASSLASFEIRETQYF. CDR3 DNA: TGTGCCAGCAGCTTAGCTAGCTTTGAGATTCGGGAGACCCAGTACTTC.

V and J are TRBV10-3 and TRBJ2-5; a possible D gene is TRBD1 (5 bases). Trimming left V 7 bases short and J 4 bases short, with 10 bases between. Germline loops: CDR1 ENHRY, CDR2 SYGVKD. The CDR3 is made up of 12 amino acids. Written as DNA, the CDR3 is TGTGCCATCAAGGACAAGGCAGAGACCCAGTACTTC. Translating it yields CAIKDKAETQYF.

CDR3 DNA: TGTGCCAGCAGCTTGTTGCCTCCGGACAGGGGAAGAGAGACCCAGTACTTC. It yields the protein CASSLLPPDRGRETQYF. The J gene is TRBJ2-5, the V gene TRBV7-7; the match to TRBD1 covers 9 bases. The CDR3 extends over 17 amino acids. J lost 4 bases, V lost 3 bases, and 12 bases had no gene match. Germline loops: CDR1 SSHAT, CDR2 FNYEAQ (reference sequence).

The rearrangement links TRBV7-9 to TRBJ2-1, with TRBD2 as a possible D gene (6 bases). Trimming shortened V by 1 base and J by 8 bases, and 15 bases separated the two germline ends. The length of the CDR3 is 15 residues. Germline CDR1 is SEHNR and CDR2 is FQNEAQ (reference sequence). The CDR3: CASSLEGGIKYEQFF. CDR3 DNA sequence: TGTGCCAGCAGCTTAGAGGGCGGGATCAAATATGAGCAGTTCTTC.

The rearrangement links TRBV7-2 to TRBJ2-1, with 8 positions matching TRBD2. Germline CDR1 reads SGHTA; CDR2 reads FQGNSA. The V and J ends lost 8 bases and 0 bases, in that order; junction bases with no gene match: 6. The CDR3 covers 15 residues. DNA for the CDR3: TGTGCCAGCTGGCGGGGGGCAAGCTCCTACAATGAGCAGTTCTTC. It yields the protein CASWRGASSYNEQFF.

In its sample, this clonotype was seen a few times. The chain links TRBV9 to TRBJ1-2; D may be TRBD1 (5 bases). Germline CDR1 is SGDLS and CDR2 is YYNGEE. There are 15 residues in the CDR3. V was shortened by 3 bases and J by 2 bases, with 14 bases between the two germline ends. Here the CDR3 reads CASSAFQGPNYGYTF. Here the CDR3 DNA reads TGTGCCAGCAGCGCCTTCCAGGGACCCAACTATGGCTACACCTTC.

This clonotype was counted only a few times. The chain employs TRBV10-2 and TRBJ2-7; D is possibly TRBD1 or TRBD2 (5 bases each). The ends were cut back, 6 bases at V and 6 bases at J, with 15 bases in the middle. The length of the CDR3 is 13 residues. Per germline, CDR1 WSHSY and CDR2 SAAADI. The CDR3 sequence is CASRWTQGLEQYF. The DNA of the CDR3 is TGCGCCAGCAGATGGACTCAGGGCCTCGAGCAGTACTTC.

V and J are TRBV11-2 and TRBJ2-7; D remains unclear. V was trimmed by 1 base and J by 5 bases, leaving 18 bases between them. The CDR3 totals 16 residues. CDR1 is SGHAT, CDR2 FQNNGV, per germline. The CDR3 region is CASSLGRRSGQHEQYF. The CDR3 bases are TGTGCCAGCAGCTTAGGAAGACGGTCCGGGCAACACGAGCAGTACTTC.

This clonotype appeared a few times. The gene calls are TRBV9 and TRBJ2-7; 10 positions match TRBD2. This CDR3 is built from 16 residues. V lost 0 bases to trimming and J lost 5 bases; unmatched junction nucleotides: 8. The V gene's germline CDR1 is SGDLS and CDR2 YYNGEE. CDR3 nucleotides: TGTGCCAGCAGCGTAGATCCTAGCGGGAGAAGGAACGAGCAGTACTTC. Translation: CASSVDPSGRRNEQYF.

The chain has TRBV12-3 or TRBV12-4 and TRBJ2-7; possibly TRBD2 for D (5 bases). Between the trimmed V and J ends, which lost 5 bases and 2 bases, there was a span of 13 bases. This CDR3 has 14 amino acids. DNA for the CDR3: TGTGCCAGCAGTCTCACGCGGCGGGCCTACGAGCAGTACTTC. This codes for CASSLTRRAYEQYF.

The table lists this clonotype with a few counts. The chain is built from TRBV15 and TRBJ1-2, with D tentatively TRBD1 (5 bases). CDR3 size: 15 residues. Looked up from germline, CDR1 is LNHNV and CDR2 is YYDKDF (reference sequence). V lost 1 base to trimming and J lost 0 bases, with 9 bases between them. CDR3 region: CATSRGDRANYGYTF. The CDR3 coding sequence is TGTGCCACCAGCAGAGGCGACAGAGCTAACTATGGCTACACCTTC.

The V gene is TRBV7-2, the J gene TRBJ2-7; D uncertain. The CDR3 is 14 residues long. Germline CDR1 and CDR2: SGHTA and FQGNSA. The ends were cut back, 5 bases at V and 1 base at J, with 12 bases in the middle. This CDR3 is CASSRLAASYEQYF. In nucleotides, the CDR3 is TGTGCCAGCAGCCGGCTCGCAGCATCCTACGAGCAGTACTTC.

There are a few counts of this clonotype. In nucleotides, the CDR3 is TGTGCCAGCAGCTCCCGGGACAGAAGCTCCTACAATGAGCAGTTCTTC. It codes for CASSSRDRSSYNEQFF. The J gene is TRBJ2-1, the V gene TRBV7-2, with 7 positions matching TRBD1. The J segment lost 0 bases and the V segment lost 4 bases, leaving 6 bases of the junction unmatched. The CDR3 is made up of 16 amino acids. In germline, CDR1 is SGHTA, CDR2 FQGNSA.

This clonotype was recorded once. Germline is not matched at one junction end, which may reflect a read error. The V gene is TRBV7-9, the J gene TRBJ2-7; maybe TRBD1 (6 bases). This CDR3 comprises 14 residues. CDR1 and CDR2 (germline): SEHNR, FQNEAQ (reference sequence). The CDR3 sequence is CVSSATGSPYEQYF. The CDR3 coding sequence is TGTGTCAGCTCGGCAACAGGGTCCCCCTACGAGCAGTACTTC.

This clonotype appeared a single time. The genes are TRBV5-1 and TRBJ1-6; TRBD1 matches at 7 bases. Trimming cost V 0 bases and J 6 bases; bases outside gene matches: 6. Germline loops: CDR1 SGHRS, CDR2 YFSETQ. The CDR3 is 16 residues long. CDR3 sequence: CASSLAGGQLNSPLHF. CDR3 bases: TGCGCCAGCAGCTTGGCGGGGGGACAGCTTAATTCACCCCTCCACTTT.